The 31 T cell receptor beta chains presented below share a single source sample, sequenced in a study of T cell responses to AZD1222 COVID-19 vaccine. Measured with immunoSEQ multiplex PCR; TCRdb has only the in-frame clones, and not every one. Seen here are some 150,000 clones, around 94% observed once, and the top ten hold 2.6%. The sample here was peripheral blood, taken on day 0 of AZD1222 vaccination. These receptors originate from an adult in good health.

V gene TRBV5-6 combines with J gene TRBJ2-7; TRBD1 agrees at 7 bases. Trimming took 4 bases from V and 11 from J; bases not matched to a gene: 12. Germline CDR1 and CDR2: SGHDT and YYEEEE. The length of the CDR3 is 13 residues. CDR3 in DNA: TGTGCCAGCAGCCCTGGGAATCGGACAGGAGAGTACTTC. Translation: CASSPGNRTGEYF.

This chain uses TRBV12-3 or TRBV12-4 with TRBJ1-2; 8 bases agree with TRBD1. This CDR3 region has 13 residues. With 7 bases clipped from V and 6 bases from J, the junction kept 7 bases outside the gene matches. This chain's CDR3 is CASNLGQGNGYTF. CDR3 DNA: TGTGCCAGCAACCTTGGACAGGGCAATGGCTACACCTTC.

V is TRBV3-1 (or the pseudogene TRBV3-2) and J is TRBJ1-6; a possible D gene is TRBD1 (6 bases). Trimming stripped 0 bases from V and 7 bases from J, with 10 bases between. The length of the CDR3 is 15 residues. Germline CDR1 and CDR2: LGHDT and YNNKEL (reference sequence). CDR3 nucleotides: TGTGCCAGCAGCCAAGAGGGGGGCTGGAATTCACCCCTCCACTTT. Translation: CASSQEGGWNSPLHF.

In this sample, this clone turned up once. The chain uses TRBV19 and TRBJ1-2; TRBD1 is a possible D gene (5 bases). This CDR3 region has 13 residues. Germline V lookup: CDR1 LNHDA, CDR2 SQIVND (reference sequence). V gave up 6 bases and J gave up 6 bases, with 14 bases separating them. The CDR3 loop reads CASSPREVNGYTF. In DNA, the CDR3 is TGTGCCAGTAGCCCCAGGGAGGTAAATGGCTACACCTTC.

The chain uses TRBV30 and TRBJ2-1; D is possibly TRBD2 (6 bases). The V and J ends lost 7 bases and 0 bases respectively, with 10 bases between them. Germline CDR1 is GTSNPN and CDR2 is SVGIG (reference sequence). The CDR3 sequence is 13 residues long. The CDR3 reads CAYRDFSYNEQFF. The CDR3 DNA is TGTGCCTACCGGGACTTCTCCTACAATGAGCAGTTCTTC.

The chain employs TRBV27 and TRBJ2-7; maybe TRBD2 (5 bases). This CDR3 is built from 12 residues. Deletions cut 5 bases from V and 4 bases from J, with 9 bases between. Germline values: CDR1 MNHEY, CDR2 SMNVEV (reference sequence). As DNA, the CDR3 is TGTGCCAGCAGTCGCGGGCGGTACGAGCAGTACTTC. Translating it yields CASSRGRYEQYF.

The V gene is TRBV4-2, the J gene TRBJ2-1, with unresolved D. The CDR3 loop spans 16 amino acids. The V end lost 0 bases, the J end lost 6 bases, and 15 bases lay between the germline ends. From germline, CDR1 is LGHNA and CDR2 YNFKEQ. The CDR3 sequence is CASSQEGRFGRNEQFF. DNA of the CDR3: TGTGCCAGCAGCCAAGAAGGGCGGTTCGGGCGCAATGAGCAGTTCTTC.

V is TRBV21-1 and J is TRBJ1-1. TRBV21-1 counts as a pseudogene. The CDR3 is 14 residues long. The DNA for the CDR3 is TGTGCCAGCAGCAGTCGTCGGGGGGAGACTGAAGCTTTCTTT. Encoded protein: CASSSRRGETEAFF.

The rearrangement joins TRBV18 to TRBJ1-5, with D maybe TRBD1 (5 bases). CDR3 length: 13 residues. Germline CDR1 and CDR2: KGHSH and LQKENI. Trimming removed 4 bases from V and 3 bases from J, with 7 bases in between. The CDR3: CASSRQFNQPQHF. The CDR3 bases are TGTGCCAGCTCACGACAGTTCAATCAGCCCCAGCATTTT.

With respect to this clone: Other DNA sequences in this specimen translate into the identical CDR3. The chain carries TRBV12-3 or TRBV12-4 and TRBJ1-1, with no clear D. The CDR3 is 13 amino acids. The germline V and J ends were trimmed by 3 bases and 3 bases, with 8 bases remaining between them. The CDR3 region is CASSFRRDTEAFF. The CDR3 DNA sequence: TGTGCCAGCAGTTTTCGGCGGGACACTGAAGCTTTCTTT.

The chain uses TRBV4-1 and TRBJ1-5; weak D call: TRBD1 (5 bases). Trimming removed 1 base at V and 5 bases at J, with 12 bases between. CDR3 length equals 15 residues. Per the germline V gene, CDR1 is MGHRA and CDR2 is YSYEKL. The CDR3 is CASSQGWDRDQPQHF. DNA for the CDR3: TGCGCCAGCAGCCAAGGGTGGGACCGGGATCAGCCCCAGCATTTT.

The V call is TRBV12-3 or TRBV12-4, the J call TRBJ2-4; D gene ambiguous. The CDR3 contains 12 residues. V lost 10 bases and J 9 bases, leaving 16 bases between the germline ends. The CDR3 region has the DNA TGTGCCACCCTCAGGCGAGTTGGCATTCAGTACTTC. This encodes CATLRRVGIQYF.

The count of this clone is one. The same CDR3 arises from other DNA sequences in this sample as well. The CDR3 loop reads CASSIDRDQPQHF. Written as DNA, the CDR3 is TGTGCCAGTAGTATAGATAGGGATCAGCCCCAGCATTTT. The gene calls are TRBV19 and TRBJ1-5; no firm D call. Germline V gene lookup returns CDR1 LNHDA and CDR2 SQIVND (reference sequence). The CDR3 contains 13 residues. V was cut by 0 bases and J by 5 bases, with 5 bases left in between.

The chain joins TRBV5-1 to TRBJ2-2; the match to TRBD1 covers 7 bases. V lost 4 bases to trimming and J lost 4 bases; unmatched junction nucleotides: 10. The CDR3 contains 16 residues. The germline V gene encodes CDR1 SGHRS and CDR2 YFSETQ. The CDR3 DNA reads as TGCGCCAGCAGCGGAGGACAGGTTGGGGGCACCGGGGAGCTGTTTTTT. Protein: CASSGGQVGGTGELFF.

CDR3 region: CASQVAGYGYTF. The CDR3 nucleotides read TGTGCCAGTCAAGTAGCGGGTTATGGCTACACCTTC. J is TRBJ1-2 and V is TRBV19; no firm D call. CDR1 and CDR2 (germline): LNHDA, SQIVND (reference sequence). The V and J ends lost 8 bases and 5 bases respectively, with 12 bases between them. The CDR3 totals 12 residues.

The chain joins TRBV24-1 to TRBJ2-3; no clear D. Germline V gene lookup returns CDR1 KGHDR and CDR2 SFDVKD. V lost 4 bases and J lost 4, with 11 bases in between. The CDR3 covers 14 residues. This CDR3 is CATSDPKGPDTQYF. The CDR3 region has the DNA TGTGCCACCAGTGACCCTAAGGGCCCAGATACGCAGTATTTT.

The rearrangement links TRBV2 to TRBJ1-2, with no clear D. Germline V gene lookup returns CDR1 SNHLY and CDR2 FYNNEI. The CDR3 is made up of 12 amino acids. Deletions cut 3 bases from V and 5 bases from J, with 7 bases between. The CDR3 loop is CASSDGFYGYTF. The CDR3 DNA follows: TGTGCCAGCAGTGACGGGTTTTATGGCTACACCTTC.

V and J are TRBV5-1 and TRBJ2-7; 14 bases map to TRBD2. The CDR3 loop spans 19 amino acids. Germline values: CDR1 SGHRS, CDR2 YFSETQ. V was clipped by 5 bases and J by 3 bases; unmatched bases: 16. The CDR3 DNA follows: TGCGCCAGCAGTGAATCCGGGACTAGCGGGAGATTGGGCTACTACGAGCAGTACTTC. Residues: CASSESGTSGRLGYYEQYF.

This clone was found once. The rearrangement links TRBV3-1 (or the pseudogene TRBV3-2) to TRBJ1-2; D is uncertain. Germline CDR1 is LGHDT and CDR2 is YNNKEL (reference sequence). V lost 3 bases, J lost 0 bases, and 5 bases lay in between. The CDR3 has 13 residues. The CDR3 spells CASSQGSNYGYTF. In DNA, the CDR3 is TGTGCCAGCAGCCAGGGCTCTAACTATGGCTACACCTTC.

This chain links TRBV12-3 or TRBV12-4 with TRBJ2-7, with no clear D. V was shortened by 4 bases and J by 3 bases, with 10 bases between the two germline ends. The CDR3 is 13 amino acids. The DNA for the CDR3 is TGTGCCAGCAGTTCAGAGACGGGCTACGAGCAGTACTTC. As protein: CASSSETGYEQYF.

The rearrangement links TRBV27 to TRBJ2-5; no clear D. Germline assignment: CDR1 MNHEY and CDR2 SMNVEV (reference sequence). Trimming took 3 bases from V and 1 from J, leaving 6 bases between them. The CDR3 consists of 13 residues. CDR3 sequence reads: CASSLGSQETQYF. CDR3 coding DNA: TGTGCCAGCAGTTTGGGCAGCCAAGAGACCCAGTACTTC.

CDR3 coding DNA: TGTGCCAGCAGTGAAGGACTAGCGGGAGTTGAGACCCAGTACTTC. It translates to CASSEGLAGVETQYF. The chain is built from TRBV25-1 and TRBJ2-5, with 13 bases identical to TRBD2. The J segment lost 5 bases and the V segment lost 2 bases, leaving 2 bases of the junction unmatched. This CDR3 has 15 amino acids. CDR1 is MGHDK and CDR2 is SYGVNS in the germline V gene.

The chain combines TRBV6-1 with TRBJ1-3; D remains ambiguous. There are 15 residues in the CDR3. Germline lookup yields CDR1 MNHNS and CDR2 SASEGT. The V gene lost 5 bases and the J gene lost 0 bases, with 11 bases spanning the gap. CDR3 loop: CASSLDGASGNTIYF. The CDR3 DNA follows: TGTGCCAGCAGTTTGGACGGTGCCTCTGGAAACACCATATATTTT.

The CDR3 sequence: CASSQVRGQKAFF. The CDR3 region has the DNA TGTGCCAGCAGCCAAGTCAGAGGGCAGAAAGCTTTCTTT. The J gene is TRBJ1-1, the V gene TRBV14; the D is unclear. Germline CDR1 and CDR2: SGHDN and FVKESK. Trimming cost V 1 base and J 9 bases, with 12 bases left between them. The CDR3 is made up of 13 amino acids.

Regarding this clone: Other DNA sequences in the sample encode the same CDR3. The V and J genes are TRBV19 and TRBJ2-1; TRBD1 agrees at 7 bases. Germline V CDR1 and CDR2: LNHDA, SQIVND (reference sequence). J was trimmed by 0 bases and V by 5 bases; bases with no gene match: 4. The length of the CDR3 is 15 residues. CDR3 loop: CASSVDRSSYNEQFF. The CDR3 nucleotides read TGTGCCAGTAGTGTGGACAGGAGCTCCTACAATGAGCAGTTCTTC.

V and J are TRBV5-1 and TRBJ2-1; 11 nucleotides line up with TRBD2. The V and J ends lost 5 bases and 7 bases, in that order; junction bases with no gene match: 5. CDR1 and CDR2 from the germline V gene are SGHRS and YFSETQ. The CDR3 contains 14 residues. The DNA for the CDR3 is TGCGCCAGCAGTGGGACTAGCGGAAGAAATGAGCAGTTCTTC. This gives the protein CASSGTSGRNEQFF. The whole variable domain, remainder taken from reference TRBV5-1 and TRBJ2-1, is KAGVTQTPRYLIKTRGQQVTLSCSPISGHRSVSWYQQTPGQGLQFLFEYFSETQRNKGNFPGRFSGRQFSNSRSEMNVSTLELGDSALYLCASSGTSGRNEQFFGPGTRLTVL.

CDR3 nucleotides: TGTGCCAGCAGCTCCGACAGACCAGATACGCAGTATTTT. This codes for CASSSDRPDTQYF. This rearrangement joins TRBV11-2 to TRBJ2-3; D possibly corresponds to TRBD1 (5 bases). CDR3 length: 13 amino acids. V lost 4 bases and J lost 4, with 9 bases in between. Germline assignment: CDR1 SGHAT and CDR2 FQNNGV.

This chain joins TRBV5-5 and TRBJ2-2; TRBD1 agrees at 7 bases. Germline CDR1 reads SGHKS; CDR2 reads YYEKEE (reference sequence). J gave up 9 bases and V 2 bases, and 4 bases lay outside the gene matches. The CDR3 runs 13 residues. CDR3 coding DNA: TGTGCCAGCAGCTTAGACAGGGCCAGGGAGCTGTTTTTT. It encodes CASSLDRARELFF.

This clone was seen a few times. The V gene is TRBV6-5, the J gene TRBJ2-7; tentative D call: TRBD2 (6 bases). Per the germline V gene, CDR1 is MNHEY and CDR2 is SVGAGI. The CDR3 is 14 amino acids. The V end was cut by 6 bases, the J end by 5 bases, with 17 bases between. The CDR3, as DNA: TGTGCCAGCAGCCCATACGGGAGAGGGCACGAGCAGTACTTC. This translates into CASSPYGRGHEQYF.

The chain links TRBV6-1 to TRBJ2-1; D is perhaps TRBD1 (6 bases). With 1 base removed from V and 3 bases from J, the gap between germline ends came to 7 bases. CDR1 is MNHNS, CDR2 SASEGT, per germline. This CDR3 spans 14 amino acids. The CDR3 loop reads CASSEGQDYNEQFF. The DNA for the CDR3 is TGTGCCAGCAGTGAAGGACAGGACTACAATGAGCAGTTCTTC.

This sequence joins TRBV3-1 (or the pseudogene TRBV3-2) and TRBJ2-2; tentative D call: TRBD1 (5 bases). There are 15 residues in the CDR3. V was shortened by 5 bases and J by 1 base, with 11 bases between the two germline ends. CDR1 is LGHDT, CDR2 YNNKEL, per germline (reference sequence). CDR3 coding DNA: TGTGCCAGCAGCTCTCAGGACAAGAACACCGGGGAGCTGTTTTTT. This gives the protein CASSSQDKNTGELFF.